This paragraph covers one T cell receptor beta chain sequence. This clonotype was picked up many times. Its antigen remains undetermined. Base qualities were left out, and no much larger clone turns up one base away. To synthesize cDNA, template-switch 5'RACE was performed with a primer carrying a 10-nucleotide random unique molecular identifier so that each TCR transcript was tagged. Every sequencing run yielded over 180 million TCR-beta sequences covering 15-18 subjects. The RNeasy kit was used to extract total RNA. The KAPA Real-time Library Amplification kit was used to amplify TCR-beta VDJ regions with primers for the TCR constant region and the 5'RACE anchor. A first PCR added sample indexes and Illumina adaptors, and a second PCR then raised library yield. After purification with Ampure beads, the TCR product of roughly 650 bp was size-selected on a 2% E-gel SizeSelection system. Before pooling, library quality was assessed on a Bioanalyzer, concentration was determined with Qubit, and library quantification was performed with the Kapa Library Quantification kit. An Illumina HiSeq 2500 was used to sequence the libraries paired-end at 2 x 150 bp. To increase sequence diversity, about 23-32% phiX was spiked into each library pool. Concerning the study's data processing: The UMI-based MiGEC pipeline processed quality-filtered reads and removed over 75% of raw TCR sequences during error correction. IMGT germline references were used for alignment of VDJ genes, and clonotypes were defined by a unique CDR3 amino acid sequence together with V-J genes. VDJtools evaluated clonal expansion, Shannon diversity and CDR3 relatedness (CalcPairwiseDistances, ClusterSamples); CLCbio workbench built phylogenetic trees. Clones with at least 8 unique UMIs were defined as expanded, with this threshold being based on coefficient-of-variation modelling across technical triplicates. The raw public data were reprocessed by TCRdb itself: fastp quality trimming at Q25, MiXCR clonotype calling, in-frame beta chains only. Every distinct CDR3 protein forms one entry, paired with its most common genes and DNA. The authors' filters were not applied to this entry. This sample holds about 44,000 distinct CDR3 sequences; 20% to 25% were observed only once. About 4.5% of the sample comes from the top ten.

The data originate from a study of neurological immune-mediated disorders (dated by TCRdb to between 2018 and 2021). Regarding the complete study: The study compared peripheral blood TCR-beta repertoires of HTLV-I-associated myelopathy (HAM/TSP) patients, multiple sclerosis patients and healthy controls using UMI-based sequencing. Longitudinal samples, technical triplicates and paired sorted CD4+ and CD8+ T-cell subsets, alongside PBMC samples, were included among the approximately 100 TCR-beta libraries. Technical triplicate libraries were sequenced to precisely calculate how much the frequency of each individual clone varied. The cohort included approximately 68 subjects: some 14 with HAM/TSP, about 34 with multiple sclerosis, and 20 or so healthy controls. The paper as a whole reports these results and caveats: Across subjects, expanded clones never shared an identical CDR3 amino acid sequence, which suggests that the TCR-beta repertoires in every group were private. TCR clonal expansion was highest in HAM/TSP patients and lowest in MS patients, with MS patients falling below even healthy controls.

The sample's time point label, decoded: technical triplicate 3. Unsorted PBMC libraries were generated from 2 million PBMCs stored in RNAlater at -80 °C until RNA extraction. Peripheral blood was subjected to Ficoll-Hypaque density gradient centrifugation to isolate PBMCs, which were then cryopreserved in liquid nitrogen. The sequenced sample was PBMCs. The TCR originated in a man between 60 and 75 years old with HTLV-1-associated myelopathy (HAM/TSP).

This receptor has the CDR3 CASSPFSRAEGSPLHF. The DNA sequence follows: TGCGCCAGCAGCCCCTTCAGTAGGGCCGAGGGATCACCCCTCCACTTT. The sequence is built from TRBV4-1 and TRBJ1-6; the D gene identity is not certain. Including the terminal cysteine and phenylalanine, the CDR3 comprises 16 residues. The DNA shown is the 48-base CDR3, in frame from base 1. V is cut by 4 bases and J by 10 bases, and the space between the germline ends is 20 bases. CDR1 and CDR2 are read off the germline V gene as MGHRA and YSYEKL.